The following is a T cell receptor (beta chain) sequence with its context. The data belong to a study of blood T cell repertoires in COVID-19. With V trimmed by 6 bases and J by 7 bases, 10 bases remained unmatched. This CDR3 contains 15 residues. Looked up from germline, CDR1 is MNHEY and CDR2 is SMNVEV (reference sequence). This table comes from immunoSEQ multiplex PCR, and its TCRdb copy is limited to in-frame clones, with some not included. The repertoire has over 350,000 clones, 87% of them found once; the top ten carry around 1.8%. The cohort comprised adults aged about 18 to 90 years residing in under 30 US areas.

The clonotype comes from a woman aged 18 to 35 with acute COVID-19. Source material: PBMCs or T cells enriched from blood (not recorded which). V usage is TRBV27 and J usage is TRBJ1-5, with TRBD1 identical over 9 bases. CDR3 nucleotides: TGTGCCAGCAGCCTCTCCGGGACAGGGATGCAGCCCCAGCATTTT. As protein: CASSLSGTGMQPQHF.